What follows are 2 T cell receptor beta chains derived from one specimen sequenced in a study of blood T cell repertoires in COVID-19. Sequencing used immunoSEQ multiplex PCR; TCRdb keeps in-frame clones, though not all of them. The table has some 120,000 clones, roughly 81% seen once. Sequencing was done on a sample of peripheral blood. All receptors derive from a human donor in a cohort sampled during active COVID-19.

V gene TRBV5-1 combines with J gene TRBJ2-7, with D perhaps TRBD2 (5 bases). Trimming removed 3 bases from V and 4 bases from J, with 11 bases in between. Germline CDR1 SGHRS, CDR2 YFSETQ. This CDR3 has 13 residues. The chain's CDR3 is CASSSTTGYEQYF. CDR3 bases: TGCGCCAGCAGCTCGACTACGGGGTACGAGCAGTACTTC. The full variable domain, its missing parts supplied by reference TRBV5-1 and TRBJ2-7, is KAGVTQTPRYLIKTRGQQVTLSCSPISGHRSVSWYQQTPGQGLQFLFEYFSETQRNKGNFPGRFSGRQFSNSRSEMNVSTLELGDSALYLCASSSTTGYEQYFGPGTRLTVT.

V usage is TRBV5-1 and J usage is TRBJ2-7; 9 nucleotides match TRBD1. Germline assignment: CDR1 SGHRS and CDR2 YFSETQ. The length of the CDR3 is 16 residues. V lost 0 bases, J lost 5 bases, and 9 bases stayed unmatched. CDR3 nucleotides: TGCGCCAGCAGCTTGGACAGGGGGCGCGTAATCGACGAGCAGTACTTC. It yields the protein CASSLDRGRVIDEQYF.